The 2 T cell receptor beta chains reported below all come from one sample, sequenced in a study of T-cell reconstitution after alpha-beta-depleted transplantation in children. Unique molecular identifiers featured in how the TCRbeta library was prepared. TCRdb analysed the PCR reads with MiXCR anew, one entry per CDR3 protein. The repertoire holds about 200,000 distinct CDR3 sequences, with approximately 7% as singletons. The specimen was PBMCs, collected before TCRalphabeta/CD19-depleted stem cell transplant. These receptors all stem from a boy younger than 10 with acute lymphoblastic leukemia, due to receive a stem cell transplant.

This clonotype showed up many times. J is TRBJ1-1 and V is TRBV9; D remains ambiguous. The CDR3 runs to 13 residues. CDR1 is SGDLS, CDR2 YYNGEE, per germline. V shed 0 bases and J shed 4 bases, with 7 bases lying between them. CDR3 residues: CASSVEGGTEAFF. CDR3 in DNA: TGTGCCAGCAGCGTAGAGGGTGGCACTGAAGCTTTCTTT. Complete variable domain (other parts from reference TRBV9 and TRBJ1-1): DSGVTQTPKHLITATGQRVTLRCSPRSGDLSVYWYQQSLDQGLQFLIQYYNGEERAKGNILERFSAQQFPDLHSELNLSSLELGDSALYFCASSVEGGTEAFFGQGTRLTVV.

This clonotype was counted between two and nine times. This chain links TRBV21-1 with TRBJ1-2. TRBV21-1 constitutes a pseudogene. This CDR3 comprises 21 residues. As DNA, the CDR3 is TGTGCCAGCTCTCAAGGGGGAGGCATTAAGGGGGTCTGGGAAGAGGACTATGGCTACACCTTC. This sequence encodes CASSQGGGIKGVWEEDYGYTF.